The 24 T cell receptor beta chains below were found in one sample sequenced in a study of T cell responses to AZD1222 COVID-19 vaccine. Repertoires were generated with immunoSEQ multiplex PCR, while TCRdb's copy carries only in-frame clones and drops some. The table records about 150,000 clones, 90% to 95% of them present only once. Sequencing used peripheral blood, obtained 28 days after the second AZD1222 dose. Every receptor here comes from an adult who received the AZD1222 COVID-19 vaccine.

V gene TRBV2 combines with J gene TRBJ1-1; no firm D call. The CDR3 extends over 13 amino acids. Germline assignment: CDR1 SNHLY and CDR2 FYNNEI. Trimming pared 5 bases from V and 1 base from J, leaving 8 bases between. CDR3 amino acids: CASSTGQNTEAFF. CDR3 nucleotide sequence: TGTGCCAGCAGTACGGGTCAGAACACTGAAGCTTTCTTT.

This sequence joins TRBV5-4 and TRBJ2-3, with TRBD2 matching 8 bases. Germline V gene sequence: CDR1 SGHNT, CDR2 YYREEE (reference sequence). The CDR3 is 16 amino acids. V dropped 0 bases and J dropped 3; count of bases not matched to a gene: 6. Here the CDR3 reads CASSLARGGATDTQYF. In DNA form, the CDR3 reads TGTGCCAGCAGCTTGGCCCGGGGGGGGGCAACAGATACGCAGTATTTT.

In DNA form, the CDR3 reads TGTGCCAGCAGCCCCCCGGGACAGGGAGGAACGCGCGGCTACACCTTC. Translating gives CASSPPGQGGTRGYTF. The rearrangement links TRBV5-5 to TRBJ1-2, with 9 bases lining up with TRBD1. The trim removed 4 bases at V and 8 bases at J, leaving 15 bases unmatched. This CDR3 region has 16 residues. Per the germline V gene, CDR1 is SGHKS and CDR2 is YYEKEE (reference sequence).

The gene calls are TRBV5-1 and TRBJ1-4; D ambiguous. Germline CDR1 is SGHRS and CDR2 is YFSETQ. Trimming removed 4 bases from V and 8 bases from J, with 18 bases in between. CDR3 length: 15 residues. The CDR3 DNA follows: TGCGCCAGCAGCGCGAGGACTTTGCCTATGGAAAAACTGTTTTTT. Amino acids: CASSARTLPMEKLFF.

The rearrangement joins TRBV5-6 to TRBJ2-5, with 7 bases lining up with TRBD1. The CDR3 is 15 amino acids. Losses at the gene ends were 6 bases for V and 4 bases for J; bases not matched to a gene: 12. CDR1 is SGHDT, CDR2 YYEEEE, per germline. The CDR3 spells CASTMETGWPETQYF. The CDR3 coding sequence is TGTGCCAGCACCATGGAGACAGGGTGGCCAGAGACCCAGTACTTC.

This clone was detected only once. The chain employs TRBV7-6 and TRBJ1-1, with unresolved D. Trimming shortened V by 1 base and J by 11 bases, and 11 bases separated the two germline ends. This CDR3 spans 12 amino acids. Germline V gene lookup returns CDR1 SGHVS and CDR2 FNYEAQ. The CDR3 DNA is TGTGCCAGCAGCTTAGGGGCTGGAATGGCTTTCTTT. Protein: CASSLGAGMAFF.

V and J are TRBV5-1 and TRBJ1-6; 7 nucleotides line up with TRBD1. Germline lookup yields CDR1 SGHRS and CDR2 YFSETQ. V trimming: 3 bases; J trimming: 4 bases; junction bases outside the gene matches: 7. This CDR3 has 16 amino acids. The CDR3 protein is CASSSTGEAYNSPLHF. In DNA form, the CDR3 reads TGCGCCAGCAGCTCAACAGGGGAAGCATATAATTCACCCCTCCACTTT.

This sequence joins TRBV28 and TRBJ1-5; D gene ambiguous. Trimming cost V 9 bases and J 4 bases, with 13 bases left between them. The germline CDR1 and CDR2 sequences are MDHEN and SYDVKM. The CDR3 length is 13 residues. The CDR3 loop is CASLTLRNQPQHF. The CDR3 DNA is TGTGCCAGTCTCACATTAAGGAATCAGCCCCAGCATTTT.

The CDR3 loop reads CSASPFLPPRNEQFF. The DNA for the CDR3 is TGCAGTGCTAGTCCCTTCCTCCCTCCACGAAATGAGCAGTTCTTC. This chain uses TRBV20-1 with TRBJ2-1; D unclear. CDR3 length: 15 amino acids. CDR1 and CDR2 (germline): DFQATT, SNEGSKA (reference sequence). The germline V and J ends were trimmed by 3 bases and 7 bases, with 19 bases remaining between them.

The genes are TRBV5-6 and TRBJ1-4; D may be TRBD1 (5 bases). The CDR3 contains 17 residues. V was cut by 1 base and J by 0 bases, with 13 bases left in between. Germline-derived CDR1 and CDR2 are SGHDT and YYEEEE. The CDR3 nucleotides are TGTGCCAGCAGCTTGTTCAGGGACTACTCAACTAATGAAAAACTGTTTTTT. Its translation is CASSLFRDYSTNEKLFF.

CDR3 sequence (DNA): TGTGCCAGCAGGATCAGGGGTCCTAACTATGGCTACACCTTC. Translation gives CASRIRGPNYGYTF. V gene TRBV2 combines with J gene TRBJ1-2; weak D call: TRBD1 (6 bases). The CDR3 consists of 14 residues. Germline V gives CDR1 SNHLY, CDR2 FYNNEI. With 6 bases removed from V and 0 bases from J, the gap between germline ends came to 11 bases.

The chain couples TRBV7-8 to TRBJ2-3; 10 bases align to TRBD2. Germline lookup yields CDR1 SGHVS and CDR2 FQNEAQ. Trimming cost V 2 bases and J 3 bases; bases outside gene matches: 5. The CDR3 has 16 amino acids. CDR3 nucleotides: TGTGCCAGCAGCTTACGAGCGGGAGGGCTGACAGATACGCAGTATTTT. Protein: CASSLRAGGLTDTQYF.

This clone was seen only once. V usage is TRBV7-8 and J usage is TRBJ1-2; TRBD1 might be the D (6 bases). Trimming removed 1 base from V and 5 bases from J, with 11 bases in between. CDR1 SGHVS and CDR2 FQNEAQ come from the germline V gene. This CDR3 has 14 residues. The CDR3 spells CASSLVQGEYGYTF. CDR3 in DNA: TGTGCCAGCAGCTTAGTACAGGGAGAGTATGGCTACACCTTC.

J is TRBJ2-7 and V is TRBV19; D unclear. Trimming removed 6 bases from V and 3 bases from J, with 12 bases in between. The germline V gene has CDR1 LNHDA and CDR2 SQIVND (reference sequence). This CDR3 is built from 13 residues. This CDR3 is CASSLNLIYEQYF. CDR3 bases: TGTGCCAGTAGCCTAAACCTAATCTACGAGCAGTACTTC.

This clone was counted a single time. The chain is built from TRBV7-9 and TRBJ2-7; 14 positions agree with TRBD2. Trimming cost V 5 bases and J 3 bases; bases outside gene matches: 3. The CDR3 runs to 15 residues. Per germline, CDR1 SEHNR and CDR2 FQNEAQ (reference sequence). The CDR3 is CASSTGLAGDYEQYF. CDR3 DNA sequence: TGTGCCAGCAGCACGGGACTAGCGGGAGACTACGAGCAGTACTTC.

The rearrangement links TRBV7-8 to TRBJ2-7; possibly TRBD1 for D (6 bases). Germline V gene sequence: CDR1 SGHVS, CDR2 FQNEAQ. With 6 bases removed from V and 1 base from J, the gap between germline ends came to 13 bases. This CDR3 contains 14 residues. CDR3 amino acids: CASSSTTGSYEQYF. Written as DNA, the CDR3 is TGTGCCAGCAGTTCCACTACAGGGTCCTACGAGCAGTACTTC. Full variable domain (remainder filled in from reference TRBV7-8 and TRBJ2-7): GAGVSQSPRYKVAKRGQDVALRCDPISGHVSLFWYQQALGQGPEFLTYFQNEAQLDKSGLPSDRFFAERPEGSVSTLKIQRTQQEDSAVYLCASSSTTGSYEQYFGPGTRLTVT.

A single count supports this clone. This sequence joins TRBV6-1 and TRBJ2-7; D possibly corresponds to TRBD2 (5 bases). CDR1 and CDR2 from the germline V gene are MNHNS and SASEGT. This CDR3 region has 14 residues. Trimming left V 2 bases short and J 3 bases short, with 11 bases between. CDR3 amino acids: CASSERSGRYEQYF. DNA of the CDR3: TGTGCCAGCAGTGAAAGGAGCGGCCGCTACGAGCAGTACTTC.

The V call is TRBV1, the J call TRBJ2-2; the D segment call TRBD2 is taken from the table without a DNA check. TRBV1 corresponds to a pseudogene. This CDR3 spans 19 amino acids. Here the CDR3 DNA reads TGCACCAGCAGCCAAGGTTTAAGAGCAGCGGGAGGGCCATCCGGGGAGCTGTTTTTT. It codes for CTSSQGLRAAGGPSGELFF.

The chain couples TRBV11-1 to TRBJ2-5, with 7 bases identical to TRBD2. The CDR3 runs to 15 residues. Germline values: CDR1 SGHAT, CDR2 FQDESV (reference sequence). Trimming at V came to 5 bases and at J to 5 bases, leaving 11 bases not matched to a gene. In DNA form, the CDR3 reads TGTGCCAGCAGCGACACTAAACGGGGGGAGGAGACCCAGTACTTC. Its protein is CASSDTKRGEETQYF. Filled out from reference TRBV11-1 and TRBJ2-5, the complete variable domain reads EAEVAQSPRYKITEKSQAVAFWCDPISGHATLYWYRQILGQGPELLVQFQDESVVDDSQLPKDRFSAERLKGVDSTLKIQPAELGDSAMYLCASSDTKRGEETQYFGPGTRLLVL.

The J gene is TRBJ1-1, the V gene TRBV18, with a weak D call TRBD1 (5 bases). V was trimmed by 6 bases and J by 4 bases, leaving 24 bases between them. The CDR3 is made up of 17 amino acids. CDR1 and CDR2 from the germline V gene are KGHSH and LQKENI. CDR3 sequence: CASSVNTGTARGTEAFF. The CDR3 DNA reads as TGTGCCAGCTCCGTAAATACCGGGACCGCCCGGGGCACTGAAGCTTTCTTT.

This chain's CDR3 is CASSVGGRPLHF. The DNA for the CDR3 is TGTGCCAGCAGCGTAGGAGGGCGGCCCCTCCACTTT. V and J are TRBV7-2 and TRBJ1-6, with D unresolved. This CDR3 is built from 12 residues. Germline-derived CDR1 and CDR2 are SGHTA and FQGNSA. V was shortened by 5 bases and J by 13 bases, with 12 bases between the two germline ends. Based on the CDR3 plus reference TRBV7-2 and TRBJ1-6, the full variable domain is GAGVSQSPSNKVTEKGKDVELRCDPISGHTALYWYRQSLGQGLEFLIYFQGNSAPDKSGLPSDRFSAERTGGSVSTLTIQRTQQEDSAVYLCASSVGGRPLHFGNGTRLTVT.

The rearrangement joins TRBV5-1 to TRBJ1-2; 8 bases line up with TRBD1. The CDR3 covers 15 residues. Germline V gene data show CDR1 as SGHRS and CDR2 as YFSETQ. J lost 8 bases, V lost 2 bases, and 11 bases had no gene match. As DNA, the CDR3 is TGCGCCAGCAGCTTTGGGACAGGCGAGACCGGGGGCTACACCTTC. As protein: CASSFGTGETGGYTF.

This clone was counted once. J is TRBJ1-1 and V is TRBV19, with 7 bases aligning to TRBD1. J lost 5 bases, V lost 6 bases, and 12 bases had no gene match. In germline, CDR1 is LNHDA, CDR2 SQIVND (reference sequence). The CDR3 is 15 residues long. In DNA form, the CDR3 reads TGTGCCAGTAGGTTTATCCCAGGGGGGGGAACTGAAGCTTTCTTT. Its translation is CASRFIPGGGTEAFF.

The V and J genes are TRBV18 and TRBJ2-1, with D perhaps matching TRBD1 or TRBD2 (6 bases each). The CDR3 loop spans 19 amino acids. Trimming shortened V by 3 bases and J by 4 bases, and 25 bases separated the two germline ends. Germline V CDR1 and CDR2: KGHSH, LQKENI. Written as DNA, the CDR3 is TGTGCCAGCTCACCTATCAATTGGTTTGGAGGGGGGCGTTACAATGAGCAGTTCTTC. Translated: CASSPINWFGGGRYNEQFF.